The 27 T cell receptor beta chains given below trace back to one sample, sequenced in a study of tumor-infiltrating lymphocytes in primary liver carcinoma. Total RNA amounting to roughly 450 ng was the source from which TCR beta cDNA was made with a constant-region primer. Three nested multiplex PCR rounds, a slightly modified ARM-PCR, produced the libraries for TCR beta. A C-beta reverse primer and TRBV1-TRBV30 forward primers served in each of the first two PCR rounds, at ten to eleven cycles apiece. TCRdb processed the multiplex PCR reads anew with MiXCR; each CDR3 protein has one entry. The table includes 90,000 to 100,000 distinct CDR3 sequences, 69% detected once. Scientists recovered RNA and DNA together from about 20-30 mg of unsorted bulk tissue. Input material: liver tumor tissue from sampling region 5. Subset here: tumor region T5, tumor centre. All receptors come from an older woman with primary liver carcinoma and hepatitis B virus infection.

In regard to this clonotype: A read error may account for a junction end that differs from germline. The CDR3 loop reads CASSPGTRGNYEEYF. The CDR3 coding sequence is TGTGCCAGCAGCCCCGGCACAAGGGGCAACTACGAGGAGTACTTC. V gene TRBV11-3 combines with J gene TRBJ2-7; a possible D gene is TRBD1 (5 bases). Germline assignment: CDR1 SGHNT and CDR2 YENEEA. The CDR3 covers 15 residues.

About this clonotype: One end of the junction does not line up with germline, which may come from a read error. The genes are TRBV29-1 and TRBJ2-1; TRBD2 matches 11 bases. This CDR3 comprises 14 residues. Germline V gives CDR1 SQVTM, CDR2 ANQGSEA. The CDR3 spells CSVAETSGKYEQFF. DNA for the CDR3: TGCAGTGTTGCAGAGACTAGCGGGAAGTATGAGCAGTTCTTC.

The rearrangement joins TRBV11-3 to TRBJ2-1; 15 nucleotides line up with TRBD2. In germline, CDR1 is SGHNT, CDR2 YENEEA. V dropped 5 bases and J dropped 6; count of bases not matched to a gene: 14. The length of the CDR3 is 19 residues. In DNA, the CDR3 is TGTGCCAGCAGCGCCGGACAGAGGGGACTAGCGGGAGGACTCAATGAGCAGTTCTTC. This gives the protein CASSAGQRGLAGGLNEQFF.

The genes are TRBV7-2 and TRBJ2-4, with D maybe TRBD2 (6 bases). The germline CDR1 and CDR2 sequences are SGHTA and FQGNSA. The V end lost 3 bases, the J end lost 4 bases, and 10 bases lay between the germline ends. The CDR3 is 14 residues long. The CDR3 loop is CASSFTGTKNIQYF. DNA for the CDR3: TGTGCCAGCAGCTTTACCGGGACTAAAAACATTCAGTACTTC. Supplemented by reference TRBV7-2 and TRBJ2-4, the full variable domain reads GAGVSQSPSNKVTEKGKDVELRCDPISGHTALYWYRQSLGQGLEFLIYFQGNSAPDKSGLPSDRFSAERTGGSVSTLTIQRTQQEDSAVYLCASSFTGTKNIQYFGAGTRLSVL.

As to this clonotype: The final CDR3 position lacks the conserved phenylalanine or tryptophan, pointing to a likely read error. This CDR3 is CASSQLDREGREQFL. The CDR3 DNA sequence: TGCGCCAGCAGCCAACTGGACAGGGAAGGTCGGGAGCAGTTCTTA. The rearrangement links TRBV4-1 to TRBJ2-1; 8 bases agree with TRBD1. Trimming removed 2 bases from V and 10 bases from J; junction bases left unmatched: 10. The CDR3 runs 15 residues. Germline CDR1 is MGHRA and CDR2 is YSYEKL.

As regards this clonotype: The junction and the germline gene differ at one end; a read error may be behind it. The chain links TRBV28 to TRBJ2-7, with D perhaps being TRBD1 or TRBD2 (5 bases each). Germline V gene data show CDR1 as MDHEN and CDR2 as SYDVKM. The length of the CDR3 is 14 residues. As DNA, the CDR3 is TGTGTCAGCTCCATACGACGGGGCCTCTACGAGCAGTACTTC. This translates into CVSSIRRGLYEQYF.

The rearrangement links TRBV18 to TRBJ2-3, with 9 nucleotides matching TRBD2. Germline loops: CDR1 KGHSH, CDR2 LQKENI. This CDR3 has 16 amino acids. V shed 2 bases and J 2 bases; nucleotides not matched to a gene: 5. For the CDR3, the DNA is TGTGCCAGCTCACCAGGTCTAGCGGGACTCACAGATACGCAGTATTTT. It encodes CASSPGLAGLTDTQYF.

This clonotype has at least ten counts. V usage is TRBV12-3 or TRBV12-4 and J usage is TRBJ2-6; TRBD1 matches 10 bases. V dropped 6 bases and J dropped 0; count of bases not matched to a gene: 5. This CDR3 contains 17 residues. DNA of the CDR3: TGTGCCAGCAGCCCGGGACAGGGGATCTCTGGGGCCAACGTCCTGACTTTC. Encoded protein: CASSPGQGISGANVLTF.

As for this clonotype: A much larger clonotype is one base distant, so this may be a read error. The chain recombines TRBV6-5 with TRBJ2-7; D perhaps matches TRBD2 (6 bases). The CDR3 extends over 12 amino acids. Germline-derived CDR1 and CDR2 are MNHEY and SVGAGI. The CDR3 nucleotides read TGTGCCAGCAGGCGGCGGGACCTCGAGCTGTACTTC. This encodes CASRRRDLELYF.

Worth noting for this clonotype: A read error is likely, as this CDR3 ends without the conserved phenylalanine or tryptophan. This chain connects TRBV29-1 to TRBJ2-3; 8 nucleotides line up with TRBD1. The CDR3 extends over 15 amino acids. Germline lookup yields CDR1 SQVTM and CDR2 ANQGSEA. CDR3 sequence reads: CSVEIRGRGTDMQYC. CDR3 coding DNA: TGCAGCGTTGAAATCAGGGGGCGAGGCACAGATATGCAGTATTGT.

About this clonotype: The germline gene is not matched at one end of the junction; a read error may be the cause. The rearrangement joins TRBV12-3 or TRBV12-4 to TRBJ2-2; 14 positions match TRBD2. This CDR3 region has 17 residues. This CDR3 is CASRPGLAGVIARELFF. CDR3 nucleotides: TGTGCCAGCAGACCGGGACTAGCGGGAGTTATAGCCAGGGAACTGTTTTTT.

As concerns this clonotype: A read error may produce the germline difference seen at one junction end. V usage is TRBV18 and J usage is TRBJ2-1; 7 bases map to TRBD1. Germline-derived CDR1 and CDR2 are KGHSH and LQKENI. CDR3 length equals 16 residues. DNA for the CDR3: TGTTCCAGCTCACAGCGCGCCGGGACAGAAAACAATGAGCAGTTCTTC. Translated, it gives CSSSQRAGTENNEQFF.

This clonotype was seen many times. The chain uses TRBV29-1 and TRBJ1-1; maybe TRBD1 (6 bases). CDR1 and CDR2 (germline): SQVTM, ANQGSEA. The CDR3 totals 16 residues. The CDR3 reads CTVRGAGEVSNTEAFF. Written as DNA, the CDR3 is TGCACCGTAAGGGGGGCTGGAGAGGTATCGAACACTGAAGCTTTCTTT.

Details on this clonotype: A much larger clone lies one base from this, so it may be a read error. CDR3 amino acids: CASSPEGDSYGYTF. In DNA, the CDR3 is TGCGCCAGCAGCCCTGAGGGGGACAGCTATGGCTACACCTTC. V gene TRBV5-1 combines with J gene TRBJ1-2; 7 bases are shared with TRBD1. The trim removed 4 bases at V and 4 bases at J, leaving 7 bases unmatched. This CDR3 region has 14 residues. Germline V gives CDR1 SGHRS, CDR2 YFSETQ.

The chain carries TRBV5-5 and TRBJ2-5, with D possibly matching TRBD2 (5 bases). This CDR3 has 15 amino acids. From germline, CDR1 is SGHKS and CDR2 YYEKEE (reference sequence). CDR3 region: CDSSLGLMNQETQYF. The CDR3 DNA follows: TGTGACAGTAGCCTTGGACTCATGAACCAAGAGACCCAGTACTTC. The entire variable domain, with the rest obtained from reference TRBV5-5 and TRBJ2-5, is as follows: DAGVTQSPTHLIKTRGQQVTLRCSPISGHKSVSWYQQVLGQGPQFIFQYYEKEERGRGNFPDRFSARQFPNYSSELNVNALLLGDSALYLCDSSLGLMNQETQYFGPGTRLLVL.

This clonotype was observed a handful of times. The gene calls are TRBV6-1 and TRBJ1-1; TRBD1 agrees at 11 bases. From germline, CDR1 is MNHNS and CDR2 SASEGT. The CDR3 extends over 15 amino acids. As DNA, the CDR3 is TGTACTAGCAGTTTTTTAGGACAGGGGGCTGCCGAAGCTTTCTTT. Encoded protein: CTSSFLGQGAAEAFF.

This clonotype was observed many times. In DNA form, the CDR3 reads TGCAGCGTCGCCTCGCCCTCGGGAAGAAACGAGCAGTACTTC. The encoded protein is CSVASPSGRNEQYF. V usage is TRBV29-1 and J usage is TRBJ2-7; TRBD2 might be the D (5 bases). CDR3 length: 14 residues. Trimming shortened V by 6 bases and J by 5 bases, and 20 bases separated the two germline ends. From germline, CDR1 is SQVTM and CDR2 ANQGSEA.

With respect to this clonotype: This likely comes from a read error, as the CDR3 has no conserved phenylalanine or tryptophan at its end. Because the CDR3's place on the DNA is in doubt, the DNA is left out and the CDR3 is given as listed by TCRdb. The rearrangement uses TRBV5-4 and TRBJ2-7; the table's D call of TRBD2 was not tested on the DNA. Per the germline V gene, CDR1 is SGHNT and CDR2 is YYREEE (reference sequence). The CDR3 length equals 16 residues, ends included. CDR3 sequence reads: CASSPPGSGRAYEQYY.

Concerning this clonotype itself: A much larger clone lies a single base off, so this may be a read error. The gene calls are TRBV5-6 and TRBJ2-3; TRBD2 matches at 7 bases. Germline values: CDR1 SGHDT, CDR2 YYEEEE. The junction had 7 bases not matched to a gene; V was cut back by 1 base and J by 5 bases. The CDR3 spans 15 residues. CDR3 DNA sequence: TGTGCCAGCAGCTTGACAGCGGGGAAGGGAGATACGCAGTATTTT. It translates to CASSLTAGKGDTQYF.

A remark on this clonotype: No conserved phenylalanine or tryptophan ends this CDR3, so it is likely a read error. It is unclear where the CDR3 begins or ends on the DNA, so no DNA is shown, and the CDR3 is as TCRdb lists it. This chain connects TRBV11-2 to TRBJ2-1. The CDR3 is 14 residues long, ends included. The germline gives CDR1 SGHAT, CDR2 FQNNGV. The chain's CDR3 is CARRALDTYNEHFL.

There are a few counts of this clonotype. Given a much more abundant clone one base away, this may be a read error. This chain links TRBV12-3 or TRBV12-4 with TRBJ2-7; no clear D. The CDR3 sequence is 14 residues long. The CDR3 reads CVSSLFHDPYEQYF. The CDR3 bases are TGTGTCAGCAGTTTATTCCATGACCCCTACGAGCAGTACTTC.

The V call is TRBV29-1, the J call TRBJ2-1, with D perhaps TRBD1 or TRBD2 (5 bases each). The length of the CDR3 is 17 residues. Germline values: CDR1 SQVTM, CDR2 ANQGSEA. V shed 6 bases and J shed 8 bases, with 29 bases lying between them. The CDR3 bases are TGCAGCGTCACCAAGGGACCAGCGAGAGGGTCCATGGATGAGCAGTTCTTC. This gives the protein CSVTKGPARGSMDEQFF.

This chain connects TRBV28 to TRBJ2-7; 7 bases agree with TRBD2. The CDR3 has 15 residues. The V and J ends lost 10 bases and 0 bases, in that order; junction bases with no gene match: 12. The germline V gene has CDR1 MDHEN and CDR2 SYDVKM. The CDR3 sequence is CANRTGGGTSYEQYF. CDR3 in DNA: TGTGCCAACAGAACTGGGGGGGGAACCTCCTACGAGCAGTACTTC.

This clonotype appeared a single time. This chain uses TRBV11-2 with TRBJ1-1; no reliable D call. Trimming removed 5 bases at V and 5 bases at J, with 18 bases between. CDR1 and CDR2 (germline): SGHAT, FQNNGV. The CDR3 loop spans 15 amino acids. The CDR3 region is CASSLSRLMGTEAFF. The CDR3, as DNA: TGTGCCAGCAGCCTATCCCGGCTTATGGGGACTGAAGCTTTCTTT.

This chain connects TRBV11-2 to TRBJ2-7; 7 positions match TRBD2. The junction had 15 bases not matched to a gene; V was cut back by 4 bases and J by 6 bases. This CDR3 is 16 amino acids long. In germline, CDR1 is SGHAT, CDR2 FQNNGV. The CDR3 DNA reads as TGTGCCAGCAGCTACGGTGGGAGGATCTCGGGAGGCGAGCAGTACTTC. This translates into CASSYGGRISGGEQYF.

The chain joins TRBV5-1 to TRBJ2-6, with D perhaps TRBD1 or TRBD2 (7 bases each). The V gene's germline CDR1 is SGHRS and CDR2 YFSETQ. The CDR3 covers 18 residues. The ends were cut back, 6 bases at V and 0 bases at J, with 19 bases in the middle. The CDR3 sequence is CASIRQGGGSSGANVLTF. As DNA, the CDR3 is TGCGCCAGCATACGTCAAGGGGGCGGGAGCTCTGGGGCCAACGTCCTGACTTTC.

This clonotype occurred many times. The chain employs TRBV6-1 and TRBJ2-1, with D perhaps matching TRBD1 (6 bases). CDR3 size: 17 residues. V lost 4 bases and J 6 bases, leaving 22 bases between the germline ends. CDR1 MNHNS and CDR2 SASEGT come from the germline V gene. The CDR3 loop reads CASSVSLTGTSTNEQFF. CDR3 nucleotide sequence: TGTGCCAGCAGTGTCTCCCTAACCGGGACAAGCACCAATGAGCAGTTCTTC.